These 4 T cell receptor beta chains share one sample of origin, sequenced in a study of control samples from healthy donors and cancer patients. Produced via immunoSEQ multiplex PCR; TCRdb's table is partial and in-frame only. The sample holds roughly 59,000 clones, roughly 90% seen once. Sequencing was performed on PBMCs. These receptors were taken from a man in his forties with colorectal cancer.

The rearrangement uses TRBV11-2 and TRBJ2-4; 7 bases are a match to TRBD2. The CDR3 has 17 residues. Trimming took 1 base from V and 1 from J; bases not matched to a gene: 7. The V gene's germline CDR1 is SGHAT and CDR2 FQNNGV. The CDR3 protein is CASSLGFREGAKNIQYF. Here the CDR3 DNA reads TGTGCCAGCAGCTTAGGGTTCAGGGAGGGGGCCAAAAACATTCAGTACTTC.

The V call is TRBV18, the J call TRBJ2-1, with D perhaps assigned TRBD1 or TRBD2 (5 bases each). V gave up 3 bases and J gave up 3 bases, with 9 bases separating them. Germline CDR1 KGHSH, CDR2 LQKENI. This CDR3 is 14 amino acids long. CDR3 sequence (DNA): TGTGCCAGCTCACCCGGGGCTATCTACAATGAGCAGTTCTTC. Translation: CASSPGAIYNEQFF.

The chain links TRBV19 to TRBJ2-6; TRBD1 matches at 7 bases. Trimming at V came to 8 bases and at J to 0 bases, leaving 10 bases not matched to a gene. This CDR3 is built from 17 residues. Germline V gene data show CDR1 as LNHDA and CDR2 as SQIVND (reference sequence). CDR3 region: CASRSGTEVSGANVLTF. CDR3 nucleotide sequence: TGTGCCAGTCGATCCGGGACAGAAGTCTCTGGGGCCAACGTCCTGACTTTC.

This clone showed up just once. The chain carries TRBV10-2 and TRBJ2-7; 9 bases fit TRBD1. The trim removed 8 bases at V and 4 bases at J, leaving 3 bases unmatched. The CDR3 totals 12 residues. Germline CDR1 and CDR2: WSHSY and SAAADI. Here the CDR3 DNA reads TGCGCCAGCGGGACAGGGTCGTACGAGCAGTACTTC. Its protein is CASGTGSYEQYF.